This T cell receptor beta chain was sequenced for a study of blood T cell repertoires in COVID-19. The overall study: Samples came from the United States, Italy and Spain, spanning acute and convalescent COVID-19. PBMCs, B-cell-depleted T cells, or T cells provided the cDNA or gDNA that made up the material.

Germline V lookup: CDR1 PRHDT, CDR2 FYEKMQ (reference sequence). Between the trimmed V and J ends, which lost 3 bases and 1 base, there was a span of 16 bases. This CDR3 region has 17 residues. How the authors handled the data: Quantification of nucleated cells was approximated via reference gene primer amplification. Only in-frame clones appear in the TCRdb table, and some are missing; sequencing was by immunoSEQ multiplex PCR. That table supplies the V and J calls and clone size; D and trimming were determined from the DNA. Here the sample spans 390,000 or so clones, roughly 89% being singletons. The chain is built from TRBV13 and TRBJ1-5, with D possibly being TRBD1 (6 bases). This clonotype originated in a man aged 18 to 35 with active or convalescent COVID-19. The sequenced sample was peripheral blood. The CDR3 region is CASSFGGGRRSNQPQHF. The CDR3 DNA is TGTGCCAGCAGCTTCGGTGGGGGCAGAAGAAGCAATCAGCCCCAGCATTTT.